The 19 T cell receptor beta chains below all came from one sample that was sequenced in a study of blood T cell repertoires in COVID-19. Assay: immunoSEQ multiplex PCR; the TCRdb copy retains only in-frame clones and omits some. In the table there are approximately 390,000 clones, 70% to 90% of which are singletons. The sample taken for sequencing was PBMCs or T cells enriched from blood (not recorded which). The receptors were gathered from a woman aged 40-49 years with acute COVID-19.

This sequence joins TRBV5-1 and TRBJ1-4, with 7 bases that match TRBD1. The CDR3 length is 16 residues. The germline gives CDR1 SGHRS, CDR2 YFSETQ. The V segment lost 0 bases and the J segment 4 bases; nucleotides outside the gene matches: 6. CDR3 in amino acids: CASSLAVGTVNEKLFF. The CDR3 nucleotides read TGCGCCAGCAGCTTGGCCGTCGGGACAGTTAATGAAAAACTGTTTTTT. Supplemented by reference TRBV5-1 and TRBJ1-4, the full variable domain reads KAGVTQTPRYLIKTRGQQVTLSCSPISGHRSVSWYQQTPGQGLQFLFEYFSETQRNKGNFPGRFSGRQFSNSRSEMNVSTLELGDSALYLCASSLAVGTVNEKLFFGSGTQLSVL.

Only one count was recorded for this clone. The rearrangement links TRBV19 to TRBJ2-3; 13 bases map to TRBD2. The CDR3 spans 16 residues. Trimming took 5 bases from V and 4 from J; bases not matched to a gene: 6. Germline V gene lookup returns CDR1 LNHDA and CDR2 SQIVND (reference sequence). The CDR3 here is CASSETSGGRPDTQYF. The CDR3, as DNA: TGTGCCAGTAGTGAGACTAGCGGGGGGCGACCAGATACGCAGTATTTT.

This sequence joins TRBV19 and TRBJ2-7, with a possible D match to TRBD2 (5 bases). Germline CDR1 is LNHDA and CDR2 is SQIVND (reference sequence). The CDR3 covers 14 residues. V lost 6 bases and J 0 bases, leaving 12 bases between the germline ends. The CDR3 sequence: CASRSPGSSYEQYF. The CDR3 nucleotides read TGTGCCAGTAGGAGCCCTGGGAGCTCCTACGAGCAGTACTTC.

The CDR3 spells CASSSWTLMNTEAFF. CDR3 DNA sequence: TGTGCCAGCAGCTCCTGGACATTGATGAACACTGAAGCTTTCTTT. The rearrangement joins TRBV7-9 to TRBJ1-1; a possible D gene is TRBD1 (5 bases). Per germline, CDR1 SEHNR and CDR2 FQNEAQ (reference sequence). The CDR3 has 15 amino acids. V gave up 4 bases and J gave up 0 bases, with 12 bases separating them.

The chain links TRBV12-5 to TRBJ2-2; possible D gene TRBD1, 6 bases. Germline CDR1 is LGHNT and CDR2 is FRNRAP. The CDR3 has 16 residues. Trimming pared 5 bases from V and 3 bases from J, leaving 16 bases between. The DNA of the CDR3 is TGTGCTAGTGGTCCATCGCAGGGGTTCGACACCGGGGAGCTGTTTTTT. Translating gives CASGPSQGFDTGELFF.

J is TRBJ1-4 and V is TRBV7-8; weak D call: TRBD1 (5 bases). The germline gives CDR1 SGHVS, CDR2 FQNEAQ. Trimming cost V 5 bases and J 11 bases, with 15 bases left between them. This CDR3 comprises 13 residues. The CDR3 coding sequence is TGTGCCAGCAGCCCCCGGCGGGGGTGGAAACTGTTTTTT. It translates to CASSPRRGWKLFF.

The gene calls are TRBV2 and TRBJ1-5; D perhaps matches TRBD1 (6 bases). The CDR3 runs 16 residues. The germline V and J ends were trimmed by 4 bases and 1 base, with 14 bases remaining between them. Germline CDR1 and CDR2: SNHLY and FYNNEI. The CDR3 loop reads CASSALAGESNQPQHF. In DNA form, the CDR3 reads TGTGCCAGCAGTGCACTGGCAGGGGAGAGCAATCAGCCCCAGCATTTT.

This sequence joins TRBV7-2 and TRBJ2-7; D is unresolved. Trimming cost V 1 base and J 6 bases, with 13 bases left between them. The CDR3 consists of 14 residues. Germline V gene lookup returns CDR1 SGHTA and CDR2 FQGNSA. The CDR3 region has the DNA TGTGCCAGCAGCTTAGATTATGGCACCCCCGAGCAGTACTTC. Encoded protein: CASSLDYGTPEQYF.

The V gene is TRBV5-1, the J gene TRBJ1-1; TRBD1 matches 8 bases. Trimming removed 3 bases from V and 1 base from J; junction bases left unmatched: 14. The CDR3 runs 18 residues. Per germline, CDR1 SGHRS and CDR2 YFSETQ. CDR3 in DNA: TGCGCCAGCAGCTACGGGACAGGCGAAGCGACCTCGAACACTGAAGCTTTCTTT. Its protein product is CASSYGTGEATSNTEAFF.

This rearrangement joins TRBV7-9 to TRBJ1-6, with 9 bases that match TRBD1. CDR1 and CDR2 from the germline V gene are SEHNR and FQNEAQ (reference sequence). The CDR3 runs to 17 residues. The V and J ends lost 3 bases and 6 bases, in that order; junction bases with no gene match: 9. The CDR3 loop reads CASSLDTGGQGNSPLHF. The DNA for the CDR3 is TGTGCCAGCAGCTTGGACACGGGGGGACAGGGTAATTCACCCCTCCACTTT.

In DNA form, the CDR3 reads TGTGCCAGCAGCGTTTTTGAAGCGGGGGGGCAGTACAATGAGCAGTTCTTC. Translation: CASSVFEAGGQYNEQFF. The V and J genes are TRBV9 and TRBJ2-1; the match to TRBD2 covers 10 bases. Trimming removed 2 bases from V and 4 bases from J; junction bases left unmatched: 9. Germline V gene sequence: CDR1 SGDLS, CDR2 YYNGEE. The CDR3 is 17 amino acids. Together with reference TRBV9 and TRBJ2-1, the CDR3 gives the full variable domain: DSGVTQTPKHLITATGQRVTLRCSPRSGDLSVYWYQQSLDQGLQFLIQYYNGEERAKGNILERFSAQQFPDLHSELNLSSLELGDSALYFCASSVFEAGGQYNEQFFGPGTRLTVL.

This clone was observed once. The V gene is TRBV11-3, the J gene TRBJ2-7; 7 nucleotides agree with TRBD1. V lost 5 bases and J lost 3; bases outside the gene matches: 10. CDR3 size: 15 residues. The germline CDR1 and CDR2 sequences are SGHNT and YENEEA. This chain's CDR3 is CASSQTGDPIYEQYF. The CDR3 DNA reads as TGTGCCAGCAGCCAAACAGGGGACCCTATCTACGAGCAGTACTTC.

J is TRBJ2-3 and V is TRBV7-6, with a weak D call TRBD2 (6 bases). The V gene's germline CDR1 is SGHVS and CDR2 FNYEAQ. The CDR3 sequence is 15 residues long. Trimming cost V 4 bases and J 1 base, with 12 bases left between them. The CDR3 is CASSYRGSGTDTQYF. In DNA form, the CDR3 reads TGTGCCAGCAGCTACCGGGGGTCGGGCACAGATACGCAGTATTTT.

The CDR3 coding sequence is TGCGCCAGCAGAGGGGGACCGAGTGAAGCTTTCTTT. It specifies CASRGGPSEAFF. J is TRBJ1-1 and V is TRBV4-1; D might be TRBD1 (6 bases). This CDR3 contains 12 residues. V was shortened by 6 bases and J by 7 bases, with 12 bases between the two germline ends. Germline V gene lookup returns CDR1 MGHRA and CDR2 YSYEKL.

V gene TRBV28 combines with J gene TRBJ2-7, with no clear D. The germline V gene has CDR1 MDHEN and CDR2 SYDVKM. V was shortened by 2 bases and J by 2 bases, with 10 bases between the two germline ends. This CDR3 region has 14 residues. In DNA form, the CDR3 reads TGTGCCAGCAGTTTACCACAGTTTACCTACGAGCAGTACTTC. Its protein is CASSLPQFTYEQYF.

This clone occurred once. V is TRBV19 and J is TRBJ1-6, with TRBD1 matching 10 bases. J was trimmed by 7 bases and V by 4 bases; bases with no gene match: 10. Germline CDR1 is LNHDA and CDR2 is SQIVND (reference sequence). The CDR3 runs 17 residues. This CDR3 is CASSTQPGQGLNSPLHF. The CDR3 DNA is TGTGCCAGTAGTACTCAACCGGGACAGGGGTTAAATTCACCCCTCCACTTT.

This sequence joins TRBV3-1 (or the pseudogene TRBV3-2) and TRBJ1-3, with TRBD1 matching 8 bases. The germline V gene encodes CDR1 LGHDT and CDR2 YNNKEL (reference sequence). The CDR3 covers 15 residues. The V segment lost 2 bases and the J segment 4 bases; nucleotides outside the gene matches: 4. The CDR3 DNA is TGTGCCAGCAGCCAACGGACAGGGTTAGGAAACACCATATATTTT. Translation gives CASSQRTGLGNTIYF.

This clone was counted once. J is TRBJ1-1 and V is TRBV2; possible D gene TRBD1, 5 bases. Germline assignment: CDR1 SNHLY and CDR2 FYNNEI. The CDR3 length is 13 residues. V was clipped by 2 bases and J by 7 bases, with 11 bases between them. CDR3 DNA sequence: TGTGCCAGCAGTGAAATTCGGCAGGGTGAAGCTTTCTTT. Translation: CASSEIRQGEAFF.

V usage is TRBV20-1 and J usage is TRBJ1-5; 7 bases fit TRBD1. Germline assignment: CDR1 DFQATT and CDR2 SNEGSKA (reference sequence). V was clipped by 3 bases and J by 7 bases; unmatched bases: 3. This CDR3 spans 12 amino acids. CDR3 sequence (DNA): TGCAGTGCTAGTAACAGGGGACAGCCCCAGCATTTT. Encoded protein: CSASNRGQPQHF.